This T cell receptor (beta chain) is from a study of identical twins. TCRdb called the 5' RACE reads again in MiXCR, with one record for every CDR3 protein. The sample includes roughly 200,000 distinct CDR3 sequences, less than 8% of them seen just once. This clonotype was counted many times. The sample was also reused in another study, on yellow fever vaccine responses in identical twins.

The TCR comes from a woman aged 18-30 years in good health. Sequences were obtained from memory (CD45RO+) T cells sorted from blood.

The CDR3 DNA sequence: TGTGCCAGCAGCTTAGAAAGTCAGGGGGCCTCTGGAAACACCATATATTTT. Translating gives CASSLESQGASGNTIYF. V gene TRBV11-2 combines with J gene TRBJ1-3; 8 nucleotides align to TRBD1. The CDR3 runs 17 residues. In germline, CDR1 is SGHAT, CDR2 FQNNGV. The ends lost 0 bases at V and 0 bases at J; junction bases unmatched: 4.